A single sample gave rise to the 25 T cell receptor beta chains below, sequenced in a study of T cell responses to AZD1222 COVID-19 vaccine. TCRdb keeps only in-frame clones here, not all; method: immunoSEQ multiplex PCR. The repertoire holds about 130,000 clones, with around 84% as singletons. The sequencing here drew on peripheral blood, taken on day 0 of AZD1222 vaccination. The source is an adult in good health.

V is TRBV12-3 or TRBV12-4 and J is TRBJ1-1; no clear D. The length of the CDR3 is 12 residues. Trimming took 1 base from V and 8 from J, leaving 8 bases between them. The CDR3 region has the DNA TGTGCCAGCAGTTTAGGCGTCTCCGAAGCTTTCTTT. Its translation: CASSLGVSEAFF.

The chain recombines TRBV9 with TRBJ1-2; D gene unclear. Germline V gene lookup returns CDR1 SGDLS and CDR2 YYNGEE. The CDR3 has 13 residues. Trimming stripped 0 bases from V and 2 bases from J, with 5 bases between. CDR3 bases: TGTGCCAGCAGCGTAGCCATAAACTATGGCTACACCTTC. It yields the protein CASSVAINYGYTF.

The gene calls are TRBV28 and TRBJ2-3; tentatively, D is TRBD2 (6 bases). V lost 2 bases, J lost 6 bases, and 18 bases lay in between. This CDR3 is built from 16 residues. Germline V gene lookup returns CDR1 MDHEN and CDR2 SYDVKM. The CDR3 DNA reads as TGTGCCAGCAGTTTACGGAATAGCGGAGAATCGGATACGCAGTATTTT. It is translated as CASSLRNSGESDTQYF.

The V gene is TRBV28, the J gene TRBJ1-1; 10 nucleotides match TRBD1. The V gene end was trimmed by 4 bases and the J gene end by 4 bases; junction bases not matched to a gene: 12. The V gene's germline CDR1 is MDHEN and CDR2 SYDVKM. This CDR3 has 17 residues. CDR3 protein: CASSSGTGVFGGTEAFF. The CDR3 bases are TGTGCCAGCAGTTCTGGGACAGGGGTATTCGGCGGCACTGAAGCTTTCTTT.

This chain connects TRBV5-3 to TRBJ1-5, with unresolved D. TRBV5-3 belongs to the ORF category, with a function that is uncertain. The CDR3 is 14 residues long. V lost 1 base and J lost 7, with 12 bases in between. For the CDR3, the DNA is TGTGCCAGAAGCTTGTATACCCTAGGGCAGCCCCAGCATTTT. Amino acid sequence: CARSLYTLGQPQHF.

The chain combines TRBV28 with TRBJ2-2; 8 nucleotides line up with TRBD2. The germline V gene encodes CDR1 MDHEN and CDR2 SYDVKM. CDR3 length: 15 residues. The trim removed 3 bases at V and 9 bases at J, leaving 9 bases unmatched. The CDR3 region has the DNA TGTGCCAGCAGTTTCGAGCGGGAGCCCCCAAGGGAGCTGTTTTTT. Amino acids: CASSFEREPPRELFF.

The rearrangement uses TRBV18 and TRBJ1-1; D might be TRBD1 (5 bases). V dropped 3 bases and J dropped 5 bases, with 13 bases sitting between them. From germline, CDR1 is KGHSH and CDR2 LQKENI. The CDR3 spans 14 residues. In DNA form, the CDR3 reads TGTGCCAGCTCACCGGGGAGGGGCTGGACTGAAGCTTTCTTT. Its protein is CASSPGRGWTEAFF.

The chain has TRBV5-6 and TRBJ2-3; unclear D gene. CDR1 is SGHDT and CDR2 is YYEEEE in the germline V gene. The V end was cut by 1 base, the J end by 7 bases, with 16 bases between. The CDR3 sequence is 15 residues long. Here the CDR3 reads CASSLRATRVNTQYF. CDR3 nucleotides: TGTGCCAGCAGCTTGCGGGCGACCCGGGTGAATACGCAGTATTTT.

The J gene is TRBJ1-2, the V gene TRBV6-2 or TRBV6-3, with D unresolved. Looked up from germline, CDR1 is MNHEY and CDR2 is SVGEGT. CDR3 length equals 12 residues. Trimming pared 4 bases from V and 4 bases from J, leaving 7 bases between. This chain's CDR3 is CASSWSGYGYTF. In nucleotides, the CDR3 is TGTGCCAGCAGTTGGAGTGGCTATGGCTACACCTTC.

The CDR3 DNA reads as TGTGCCAGCAGTCAAATTTCCGGGAACACTGAAGCTTTCTTT. Translated, it gives CASSQISGNTEAFF. The V gene is TRBV2, the J gene TRBJ1-1; D is unresolved. CDR1 and CDR2 from the germline V gene are SNHLY and FYNNEI. The CDR3 contains 14 residues. Deletions cut 5 bases from V and 1 base from J, with 11 bases between.

V and J are TRBV6-4 and TRBJ2-2; a weak D match, TRBD1 (6 bases). CDR3 length: 14 amino acids. CDR1 and CDR2 from the germline V gene are MRHNA and SNTAGT. Trimming removed 4 bases from V and 5 bases from J, with 11 bases in between. The CDR3 sequence is CASSASGTTGELFF. The DNA for the CDR3 is TGTGCCAGCAGTGCATCCGGGACAACCGGGGAGCTGTTTTTT.

The chain is built from TRBV5-6 and TRBJ1-1, with D possibly being TRBD1 (5 bases). The V end was cut by 10 bases, the J end by 12 bases, with 25 bases between. The germline gives CDR1 SGHDT, CDR2 YYEEEE. The CDR3 loop spans 13 amino acids. DNA of the CDR3: TGTGCCTCTACCCTTTGGGGGGATTCCCCTCCTTTCTTT. It specifies CASTLWGDSPPFF.

The V call is TRBV7-2, the J call TRBJ1-5; 9 positions match TRBD1. Per the germline V gene, CDR1 is SGHTA and CDR2 is FQGNSA. The CDR3 length is 15 residues. J was trimmed by 5 bases and V by 5 bases; bases with no gene match: 7. The CDR3 is CASSPGTGRYQPQHF. The CDR3 bases are TGTGCCAGCAGCCCGGGGACAGGGAGGTATCAGCCCCAGCATTTT.

The chain has TRBV7-9 and TRBJ1-2, with unresolved D. The germline V gene has CDR1 SEHNR and CDR2 FQNEAQ (reference sequence). The CDR3 covers 12 residues. Trimming removed 5 bases from V and 8 bases from J, with 12 bases in between. The CDR3 DNA is TGTGCCAGCAGCCCTACCCAAACGGGCTACACCTTC. The encoded protein is CASSPTQTGYTF.

In its sample, this clone was seen a few times. The V call is TRBV2, the J call TRBJ2-7; D is uncertain. The CDR3 is made up of 13 amino acids. Deletions cut 5 bases from V and 2 bases from J, with 10 bases between. CDR1 SNHLY and CDR2 FYNNEI come from the germline V gene. CDR3 sequence reads: CASSPQLTYEQYF. Written as DNA, the CDR3 is TGTGCCAGCAGTCCTCAGCTTACCTACGAGCAGTACTTC.

The chain joins TRBV7-2 to TRBJ1-4; D is uncertain. The CDR3 sequence is 15 residues long. Per the germline V gene, CDR1 is SGHTA and CDR2 is FQGNSA. The ends were cut back, 2 bases at V and 8 bases at J, with 15 bases in the middle. CDR3 loop: CASSLSSGVGEKLFF. CDR3 bases: TGTGCCAGCAGCTTAAGTTCGGGAGTGGGGGAAAAACTGTTTTTT.

V is TRBV5-1 and J is TRBJ1-1; 8 bases fit TRBD1. Unmatched junction bases numbered 4, after V lost 5 bases and J lost 1 base. Germline loops: CDR1 SGHRS, CDR2 YFSETQ. This CDR3 contains 14 residues. CDR3 bases: TGCGCCAGCAGTTACGACAGGGGGAACACTGAAGCTTTCTTT. It is translated as CASSYDRGNTEAFF.

This clone was observed a single time. The V and J genes are TRBV15 and TRBJ1-2; D ambiguous. Germline V gives CDR1 LNHNV, CDR2 YYDKDF (reference sequence). The CDR3 covers 12 residues. V lost 2 bases and J lost 2, with 3 bases in between. CDR3 nucleotide sequence: TGTGCCACCAGCAGAACGAACTATGGCTACACCTTC. Translation gives CATSRTNYGYTF.

This clone was seen a single time. This chain connects TRBV4-3 to TRBJ1-1; 8 bases are a match to TRBD1. The CDR3 has 16 residues. CDR1 is LGHNA and CDR2 is YSLEER in the germline V gene. V shed 4 bases and J 1 base; nucleotides not matched to a gene: 8. This chain's CDR3 is CASSPSRTGRNTEAFF. The CDR3 DNA sequence: TGCGCCAGCAGCCCTAGTAGGACAGGGAGGAACACTGAAGCTTTCTTT.

The chain joins TRBV11-2 to TRBJ1-5; D possibly corresponds to TRBD1 (6 bases). The CDR3 has 14 amino acids. Looked up from germline, CDR1 is SGHAT and CDR2 is FQNNGV. The germline V and J ends were trimmed by 1 base and 2 bases, with 6 bases remaining between them. CDR3 DNA sequence: TGTGCCAGCAGCTTAGGACAGGGCAATCAGCCCCAGCATTTT. As protein: CASSLGQGNQPQHF. Drawing the rest from reference TRBV11-2 and TRBJ1-5, the complete variable domain is EAGVAQSPRYKIIEKRQSVAFWCNPISGHATLYWYQQILGQGPKLLIQFQNNGVVDDSQLPKDRFSAERLKGVDSTLKIQPAKLEDSAVYLCASSLGQGNQPQHFGDGTRLSIL.

This clone was counted a single time. This chain connects TRBV9 to TRBJ1-2, with a tentative D call TRBD1 (6 bases). The CDR3 contains 11 residues. Trimming removed 5 bases at V and 5 bases at J, with 7 bases between. Germline loops: CDR1 SGDLS, CDR2 YYNGEE. The CDR3 protein is CASRQGYGYTF. DNA for the CDR3: TGTGCCAGCAGGCAGGGGTATGGCTACACCTTC.

The J gene is TRBJ2-1, the V gene TRBV7-2, with D unresolved. This CDR3 contains 15 residues. V was trimmed by 2 bases and J by 0 bases, leaving 8 bases between them. CDR1 is SGHTA, CDR2 FQGNSA, per germline. The CDR3 loop reads CASSLQSSSYNEQFF. The CDR3 DNA reads TGTGCCAGCAGCTTACAGTCTAGCTCCTACAATGAGCAGTTCTTC.

This rearrangement joins TRBV19 to TRBJ2-5, with D possibly being TRBD1 (6 bases). The CDR3 contains 15 residues. V was pared by 8 bases and J by 3 bases, with 19 bases between. CDR1 is LNHDA, CDR2 SQIVND, per germline (reference sequence). CDR3 sequence reads: CASSNDRDTEETQYF. Here the CDR3 DNA reads TGTGCCAGTTCAAACGACCGGGACACGGAAGAGACCCAGTACTTC.

V gene TRBV25-1 combines with J gene TRBJ1-5; D not certain. This CDR3 contains 12 residues. CDR1 and CDR2 (germline): MGHDK, SYGVNS. The germline V and J ends were trimmed by 5 bases and 1 base, with 3 bases remaining between them. The DNA of the CDR3 is TGTGCCAGCAGTTTCAGCAATCAGCCCCAGCATTTT. Its translation: CASSFSNQPQHF.

This clone turned up a few times. The chain employs TRBV2 and TRBJ2-7, with a tentative D call TRBD1 (6 bases). Germline values: CDR1 SNHLY, CDR2 FYNNEI. Trimming stripped 4 bases from V and 0 bases from J, with 10 bases between. This CDR3 contains 14 residues. The CDR3 bases are TGTGCCAGCAGTGCAGGGGTGGCCTCCTACGAGCAGTACTTC. It codes for CASSAGVASYEQYF.